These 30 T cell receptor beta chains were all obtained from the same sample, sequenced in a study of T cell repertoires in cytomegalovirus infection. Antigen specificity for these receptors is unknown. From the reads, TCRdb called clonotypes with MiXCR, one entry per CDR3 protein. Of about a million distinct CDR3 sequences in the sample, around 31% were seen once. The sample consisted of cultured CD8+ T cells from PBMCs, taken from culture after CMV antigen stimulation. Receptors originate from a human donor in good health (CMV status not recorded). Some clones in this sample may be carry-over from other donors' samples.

The CDR3 nucleotides read TGCGCCAGCAGCCAAGACAGGGGAAACTACAATGAGCAGTTCTTC. It translates to CASSQDRGNYNEQFF. V and J are TRBV4-3 and TRBJ2-1; weak D call: TRBD1 (6 bases). The CDR3 runs 15 residues. In germline, CDR1 is LGHNA, CDR2 YSLEER. The V end was cut by 0 bases, the J end by 3 bases, with 9 bases between.

The CDR3 DNA follows: TGTGCCAGTAGTATCAGCCTTGCTGGGGATGAGCAGTTCTTC. The encoded protein is CASSISLAGDEQFF. V is TRBV19 and J is TRBJ2-1; D gene ambiguous. CDR1 and CDR2 (germline): LNHDA, SQIVND (reference sequence). The length of the CDR3 is 14 residues. V was clipped by 3 bases and J by 8 bases, with 14 bases between them.

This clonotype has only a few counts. The CDR3 sequence is CASSFGQNNEKLFF. The CDR3, as DNA: TGTGCCAGCAGCTTCGGACAGAATAATGAAAAACTGTTTTTT. The chain joins TRBV7-9 to TRBJ1-4; tentative D call: TRBD1 (6 bases). CDR1 SEHNR and CDR2 FQNEAQ come from the germline V gene (reference sequence). Trimming removed 3 bases from V and 4 bases from J, with 9 bases in between. The CDR3 totals 14 residues.

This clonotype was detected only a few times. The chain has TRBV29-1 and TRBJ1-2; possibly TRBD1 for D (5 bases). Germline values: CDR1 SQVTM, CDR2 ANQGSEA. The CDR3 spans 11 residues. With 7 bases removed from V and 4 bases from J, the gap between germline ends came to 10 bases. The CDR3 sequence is CSAPQGYGYTF. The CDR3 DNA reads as TGCAGCGCTCCGCAGGGCTATGGCTACACCTTC. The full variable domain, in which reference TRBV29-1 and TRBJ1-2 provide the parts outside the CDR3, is SAVISQKPSRDICQRGTSLTIQCQVDSQVTMMFWYRQQPGQSLTLIATANQGSEATYESGFVIDKFPISRPNLTFSTLTVSNMSPEDSSIYLCSAPQGYGYTFGSGTRLTVV.

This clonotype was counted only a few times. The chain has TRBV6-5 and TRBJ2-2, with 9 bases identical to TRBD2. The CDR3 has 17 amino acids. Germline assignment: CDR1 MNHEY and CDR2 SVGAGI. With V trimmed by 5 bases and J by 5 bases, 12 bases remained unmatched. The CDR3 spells CASSPTPEAGGTGELFF. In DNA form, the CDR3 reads TGTGCCAGCAGTCCCACTCCTGAAGCGGGGGGTACCGGGGAGCTGTTTTTT.

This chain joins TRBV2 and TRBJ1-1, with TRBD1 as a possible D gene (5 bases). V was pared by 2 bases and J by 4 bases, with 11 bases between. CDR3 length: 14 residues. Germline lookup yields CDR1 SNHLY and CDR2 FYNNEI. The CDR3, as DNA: TGTGCCAGCAGTGAAAGCGGGGGGTTCACTGAAGCTTTCTTT. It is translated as CASSESGGFTEAFF.

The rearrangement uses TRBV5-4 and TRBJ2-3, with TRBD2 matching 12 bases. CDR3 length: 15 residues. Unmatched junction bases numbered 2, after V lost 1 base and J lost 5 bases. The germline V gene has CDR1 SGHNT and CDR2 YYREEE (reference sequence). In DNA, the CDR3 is TGTGCCAGCAGCTTGACGACTAGCGGGGGAGATACGCAGTATTTT. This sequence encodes CASSLTTSGGDTQYF.

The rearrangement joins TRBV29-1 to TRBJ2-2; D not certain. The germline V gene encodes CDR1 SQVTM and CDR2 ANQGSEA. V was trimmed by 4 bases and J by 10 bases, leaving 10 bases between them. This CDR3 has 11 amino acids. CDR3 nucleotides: TGCAGCGTTGTATCCCTAGAGGAGCTGTTTTTT. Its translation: CSVVSLEELFF.

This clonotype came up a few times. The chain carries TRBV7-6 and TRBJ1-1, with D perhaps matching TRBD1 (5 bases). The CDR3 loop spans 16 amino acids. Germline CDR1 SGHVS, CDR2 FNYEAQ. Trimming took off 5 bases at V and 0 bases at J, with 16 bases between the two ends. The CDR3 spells CASSRGVAGMNTEAFF. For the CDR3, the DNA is TGTGCCAGCAGCCGAGGGGTCGCAGGGATGAACACTGAAGCTTTCTTT.

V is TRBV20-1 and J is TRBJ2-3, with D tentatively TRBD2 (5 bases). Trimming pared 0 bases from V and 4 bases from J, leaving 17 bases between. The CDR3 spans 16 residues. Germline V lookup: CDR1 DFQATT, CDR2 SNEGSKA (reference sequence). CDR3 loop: CSARDFRLRAADTQYF. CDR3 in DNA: TGCAGTGCTAGAGATTTTCGACTAAGAGCAGCAGATACGCAGTATTTT.

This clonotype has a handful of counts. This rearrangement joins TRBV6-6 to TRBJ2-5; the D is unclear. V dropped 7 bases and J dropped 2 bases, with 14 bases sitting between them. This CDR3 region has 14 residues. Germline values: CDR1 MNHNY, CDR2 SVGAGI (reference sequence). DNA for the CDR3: TGTGCCAGCACCCTCCTCGGCCCACAAGAGACCCAGTACTTC. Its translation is CASTLLGPQETQYF.

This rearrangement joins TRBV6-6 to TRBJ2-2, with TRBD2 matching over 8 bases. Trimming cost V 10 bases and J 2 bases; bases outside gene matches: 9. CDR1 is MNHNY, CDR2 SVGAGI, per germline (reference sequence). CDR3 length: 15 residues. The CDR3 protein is CAILFSGENTGELFF. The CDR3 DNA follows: TGTGCCATCCTTTTTAGCGGGGAAAACACCGGGGAGCTGTTTTTT.

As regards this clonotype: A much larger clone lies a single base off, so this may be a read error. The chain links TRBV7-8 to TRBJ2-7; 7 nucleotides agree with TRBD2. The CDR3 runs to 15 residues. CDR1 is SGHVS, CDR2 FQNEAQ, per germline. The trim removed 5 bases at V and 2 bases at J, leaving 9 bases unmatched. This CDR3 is CASSPTSEGTYEQYV. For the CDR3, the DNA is TGTGCCAGCAGCCCCACTAGCGAGGGAACCTACGAGCAGTACGTC.

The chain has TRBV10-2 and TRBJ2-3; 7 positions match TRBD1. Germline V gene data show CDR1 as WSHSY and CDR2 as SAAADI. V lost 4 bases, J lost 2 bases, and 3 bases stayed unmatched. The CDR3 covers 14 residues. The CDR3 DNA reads TGCGCCAGCAGTGTCGGGACAGTCACAGATACGCAGTATTTT. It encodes CASSVGTVTDTQYF.

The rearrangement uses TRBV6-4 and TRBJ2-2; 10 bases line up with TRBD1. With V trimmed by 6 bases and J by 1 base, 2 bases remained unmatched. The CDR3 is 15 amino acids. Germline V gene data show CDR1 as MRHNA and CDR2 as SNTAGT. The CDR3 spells CASSWDRGNTGELFF. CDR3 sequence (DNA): TGTGCCAGCAGCTGGGACAGGGGGAACACCGGGGAGCTGTTTTTT.

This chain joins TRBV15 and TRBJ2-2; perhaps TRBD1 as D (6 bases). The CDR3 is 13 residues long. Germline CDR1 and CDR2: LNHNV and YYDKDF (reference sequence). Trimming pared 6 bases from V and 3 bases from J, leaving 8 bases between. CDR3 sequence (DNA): TGTGCCACCAGACAGGGACACACCGGGGAGCTGTTTTTT. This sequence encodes CATRQGHTGELFF.

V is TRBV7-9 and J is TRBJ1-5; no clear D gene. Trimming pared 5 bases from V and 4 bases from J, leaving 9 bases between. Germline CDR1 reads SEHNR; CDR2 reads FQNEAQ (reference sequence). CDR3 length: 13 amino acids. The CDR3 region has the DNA TGTGCCAGCAGCCCATTCGGGAATCAGCCCCAGCATTTT. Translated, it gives CASSPFGNQPQHF. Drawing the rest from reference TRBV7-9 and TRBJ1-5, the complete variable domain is DTGVSQNPRHKITKRGQNVTFRCDPISEHNRLYWYRQTLGQGPEFLTYFQNEAQLEKSRLLSDRFSAERPKGSFSTLEIQRTEQGDSAMYLCASSPFGNQPQHFGDGTRLSIL.

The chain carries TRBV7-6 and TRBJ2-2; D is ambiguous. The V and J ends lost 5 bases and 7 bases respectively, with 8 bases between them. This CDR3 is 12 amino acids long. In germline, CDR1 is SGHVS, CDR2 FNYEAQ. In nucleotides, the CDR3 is TGTGCCAGCAGCCCGCGACACGGGGAGCTGTTTTTT. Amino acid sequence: CASSPRHGELFF.

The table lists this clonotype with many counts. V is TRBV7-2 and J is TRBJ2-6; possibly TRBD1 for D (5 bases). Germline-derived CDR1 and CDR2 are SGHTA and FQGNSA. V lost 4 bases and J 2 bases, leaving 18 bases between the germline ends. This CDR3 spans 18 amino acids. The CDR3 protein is CASSSIRVLVAGANVLTF. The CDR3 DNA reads TGTGCCAGCAGCTCGATCAGGGTCTTGGTAGCTGGGGCCAACGTCCTGACTTTC.

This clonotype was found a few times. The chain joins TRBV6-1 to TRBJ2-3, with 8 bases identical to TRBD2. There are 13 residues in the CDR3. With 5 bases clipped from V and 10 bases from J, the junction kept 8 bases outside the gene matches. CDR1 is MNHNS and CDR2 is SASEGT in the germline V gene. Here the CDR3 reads CASSTGLAQSQYF. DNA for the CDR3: TGTGCCAGCAGTACCGGACTAGCTCAGTCGCAGTATTTT.

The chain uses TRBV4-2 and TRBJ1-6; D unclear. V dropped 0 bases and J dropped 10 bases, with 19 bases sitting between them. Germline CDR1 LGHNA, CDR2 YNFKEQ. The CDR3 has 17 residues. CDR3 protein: CASSQDQDLHRASPLHF. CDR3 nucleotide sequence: TGTGCCAGCAGCCAAGATCAGGATTTACATAGGGCCTCACCCCTCCACTTT.

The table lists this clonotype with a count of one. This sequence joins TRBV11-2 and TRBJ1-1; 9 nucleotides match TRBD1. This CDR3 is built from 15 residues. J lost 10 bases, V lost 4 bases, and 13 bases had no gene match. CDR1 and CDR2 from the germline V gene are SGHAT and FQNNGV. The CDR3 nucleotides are TGTGCCAGCAGCTCTCACCGGGACAGGGACCCTGTAGCTTTCTTT. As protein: CASSSHRDRDPVAFF.

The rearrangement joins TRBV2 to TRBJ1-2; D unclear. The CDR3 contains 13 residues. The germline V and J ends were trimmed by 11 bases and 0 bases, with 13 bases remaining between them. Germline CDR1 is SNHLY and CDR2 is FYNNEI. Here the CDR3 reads CAWGREANYGYTF. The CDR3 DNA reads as TGTGCCTGGGGAAGGGAAGCTAACTATGGCTACACCTTC.

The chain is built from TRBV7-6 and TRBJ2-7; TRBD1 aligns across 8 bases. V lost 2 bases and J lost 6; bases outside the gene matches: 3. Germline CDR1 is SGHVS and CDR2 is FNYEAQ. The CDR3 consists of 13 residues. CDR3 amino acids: CASSLQGASEQYF. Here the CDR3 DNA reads TGTGCCAGCAGCTTACAGGGGGCCTCCGAGCAGTACTTC.

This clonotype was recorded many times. For the CDR3, the DNA is TGTGCCAGCAGCCCCGATAGGGGGGGGGCAGGCACTGAAGCTTTCTTT. It encodes CASSPDRGGAGTEAFF. This chain connects TRBV7-9 to TRBJ1-1, with D possibly matching TRBD1 (6 bases). The CDR3 spans 16 residues. V was shortened by 5 bases and J by 4 bases, with 20 bases between the two germline ends. CDR1 is SEHNR and CDR2 is FQNEAQ in the germline V gene (reference sequence).

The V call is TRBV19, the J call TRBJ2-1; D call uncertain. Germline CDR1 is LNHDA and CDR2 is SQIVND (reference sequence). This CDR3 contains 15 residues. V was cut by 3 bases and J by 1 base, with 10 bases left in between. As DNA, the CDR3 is TGTGCCAGTAGTATCTCGGTCTATTCCTACAATGAGCAGTTCTTC. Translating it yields CASSISVYSYNEQFF.

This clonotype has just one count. This chain's CDR3 is CASRMYEQYF. CDR3 coding DNA: TGTGCCAGTAGGATGTACGAGCAGTACTTC. The chain employs TRBV19 and TRBJ2-7; no clear D. Germline V gives CDR1 LNHDA, CDR2 SQIVND (reference sequence). The CDR3 extends over 10 amino acids. V lost 6 bases, J lost 4 bases, and 4 bases lay in between.

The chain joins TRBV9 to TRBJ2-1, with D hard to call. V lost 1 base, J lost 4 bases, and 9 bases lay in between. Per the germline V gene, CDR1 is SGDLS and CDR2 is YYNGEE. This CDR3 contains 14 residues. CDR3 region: CASSVTHKYNEQFF. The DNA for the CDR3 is TGTGCCAGCAGCGTAACCCACAAATACAATGAGCAGTTCTTC.

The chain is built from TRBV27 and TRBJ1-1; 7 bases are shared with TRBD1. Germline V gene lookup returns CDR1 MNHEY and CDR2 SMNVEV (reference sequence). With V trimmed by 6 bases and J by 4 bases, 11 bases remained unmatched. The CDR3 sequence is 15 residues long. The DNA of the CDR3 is TGTGCCAGCAGCACGTACCAAGGGACAGTCACTGAAGCTTTCTTT. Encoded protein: CASSTYQGTVTEAFF.

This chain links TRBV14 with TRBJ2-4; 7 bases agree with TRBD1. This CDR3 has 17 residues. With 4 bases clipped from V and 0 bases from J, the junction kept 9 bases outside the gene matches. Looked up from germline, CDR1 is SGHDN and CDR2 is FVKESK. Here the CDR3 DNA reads TGTGCCAGCAGCCCCCAGGGGGAAGCACTAGCCAAAAACATTCAGTACTTC. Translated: CASSPQGEALAKNIQYF. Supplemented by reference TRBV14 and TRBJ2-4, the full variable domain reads EAGVTQFPSHSVIEKGQTVTLRCDPISGHDNLYWYRRVMGKEIKFLLHFVKESKQDESGMPNNRFLAERTGGTYSTLKVQPAELEDSGVYFCASSPQGEALAKNIQYFGAGTRLSVL.